Below, 22 T cell receptor beta chains from the same sample are listed, as sequenced in a study of regulatory T cells in long-lasting Graves disease. In building TCR beta libraries, iRepertoire HTBI primers were used together with Arm-PCR of CDR3 regions. TCRdb reprocessed the multiplex PCR reads via MiXCR and lists one record per CDR3 protein. The sample includes about 470,000 distinct CDR3 sequences, around 20% seen only once; the top ten take approximately 7.8%. Time point given: persistent/refractory GD, antithyroid drugs over 5 years with positive TRAb. PBMCs were the source of the RNA used for TCR sequencing. The sequences come from peripheral blood mononuclear cells (PBMCs), collected when the disease was refractory, from a patient treated with antithyroid drugs. Receptor source: a female donor with Graves disease.

This clonotype has more than one count but fewer than ten. It may be a read error: a sequence one base away is much more abundant. The V and J genes are TRBV5-5 and TRBJ2-2; D remains unclear. Trimming pared 6 bases from V and 4 bases from J, leaving 10 bases between. CDR1 and CDR2 from the germline V gene are SGHKS and YYEKEE (reference sequence). The CDR3 sequence is 13 residues long. The CDR3 DNA is TGTGCCAGCACCCTTCCGAGCACCGGGGAGCTGTTTTTT. Amino acid sequence: CASTLPSTGELFF.

This clonotype came up a few times. This chain uses TRBV11-2 with TRBJ2-7, with D perhaps being TRBD1 or TRBD2 (5 bases each). V was trimmed by 8 bases and J by 5 bases, leaving 16 bases between them. The CDR3 contains 13 residues. The V gene's germline CDR1 is SGHAT and CDR2 FQNNGV. The DNA of the CDR3 is TGTGCCAGCCGCACTACGGGACCTCACGAGCAGTACTTC. Protein product: CASRTTGPHEQYF.

This clonotype has only a few counts. V gene TRBV2 combines with J gene TRBJ2-6; no firm D call. This CDR3 has 12 amino acids. Between the trimmed V and J ends, which lost 8 bases and 5 bases, there was a span of 7 bases. Germline CDR1 and CDR2: SNHLY and FYNNEI. The CDR3 DNA reads TGTGCCAGCGGGTTCTGGGCCAACGTCCTGACTTTC. Translation: CASGFWANVLTF.

This chain connects TRBV5-6 to TRBJ2-6; D might be TRBD1 (5 bases). The germline V gene encodes CDR1 SGHDT and CDR2 YYEEEE. V lost 3 bases and J 2 bases, leaving 9 bases between the germline ends. There are 15 residues in the CDR3. CDR3 nucleotide sequence: TGTGCCAGCAGCTGGAAACAGGCTGGGGCCAACGTCCTGACTTTC. Translation: CASSWKQAGANVLTF.

This rearrangement joins TRBV14 to TRBJ2-1; D is perhaps TRBD1 (5 bases). V lost 0 bases to trimming and J lost 2 bases, with 14 bases between them. CDR1 and CDR2 from the germline V gene are SGHDN and FVKESK. This CDR3 is 17 amino acids long. The CDR3 DNA reads TGTGCCAGCAGCCAAGAAAGGGGTCCCCTGGCCTACAATGAGCAGTTCTTC. As protein: CASSQERGPLAYNEQFF.

V and J are TRBV6-2 or TRBV6-3 and TRBJ1-3; no reliable D call. The CDR3 has 15 residues. CDR1 is MNHEY, CDR2 SVGEGT, per germline. Trimming took 5 bases from V and 4 from J, leaving 15 bases between them. CDR3 amino acids: CASSERGRAGNTIYF. CDR3 sequence (DNA): TGTGCCAGCAGTGAACGAGGGAGAGCAGGAAACACCATATATTTT.

This clonotype was seen just once. The V gene is TRBV27, the J gene TRBJ2-3; 10 bases line up with TRBD2. Germline loops: CDR1 MNHEY, CDR2 SMNVEV (reference sequence). V lost 6 bases, J lost 13 bases, and 7 bases stayed unmatched. The CDR3 extends over 12 amino acids. The CDR3 region is CASSRGTSEKYF. CDR3 coding DNA: TGTGCCAGCAGCCGAGGGACTAGCGAAAAGTATTTT.

This clonotype was seen ten or more times. This sequence joins TRBV3-1 and TRBJ2-7; 7 bases match TRBD1. The J segment lost 7 bases and the V segment lost 1 base, leaving 7 bases of the junction unmatched. This CDR3 region has 14 residues. In germline, CDR1 is LGHDT, CDR2 YNNKEL (reference sequence). The chain's CDR3 is CASSQGEGAAEQYF. The CDR3 DNA reads as TGTGCCAGCAGCCAAGGTGAGGGGGCGGCGGAGCAGTACTTC.

Comments on this clonotype: Mismatch with germline at one junction end may stem from a read error. V and J are TRBV5-6 and TRBJ2-4; 11 bases fit TRBD2. The CDR3 length is 15 residues. Germline V gene data show CDR1 as SGHDT and CDR2 as YYEEEE. CDR3 protein: CASSFSGRDKNVQYF. In nucleotides, the CDR3 is TGTGCCAGCAGTTTTAGCGGGAGGGACAAAAACGTTCAGTACTTC.

In this sample, this clonotype turned up a few times. J is TRBJ2-3 and V is TRBV19; 12 bases match TRBD2. The junction had 7 bases not matched to a gene; V was cut back by 8 bases and J by 4 bases. In germline, CDR1 is LNHDA, CDR2 SQIVND (reference sequence). This CDR3 is built from 15 residues. The CDR3 loop is CASSRLAGVSDTQYF. CDR3 DNA sequence: TGTGCCAGTTCCCGACTAGCGGGAGTTTCAGATACGCAGTATTTT.

This clonotype was found many times. This chain links TRBV7-2 with TRBJ2-4; the D gene is possibly TRBD1 (5 bases). CDR3 length: 14 amino acids. Per germline, CDR1 SGHTA and CDR2 FQGNSA. Trimming stripped 6 bases from V and 3 bases from J, with 12 bases between. The DNA of the CDR3 is TGTGCCAGCAGGGAAACAGGCTTCAAAAACATTCAGTACTTC. This sequence encodes CASRETGFKNIQYF.

V gene TRBV7-2 combines with J gene TRBJ2-5, with D tentatively TRBD1 (6 bases). The DNA matches TRBJ2-1 better at its end, which makes the J call doubtful. Germline V lookup: CDR1 SGHTA, CDR2 FQGNSA. This CDR3 is 19 amino acids long. In DNA form, the CDR3 reads TGTGCCAGCAGCGGACCCGACAGGCCCCCGTACGGTTCCTACAATGAGCAGTTCTTC. Translating it yields CASSGPDRPPYGSYNEQFF.

This clonotype was counted at least ten times. V is TRBV28 and J is TRBJ2-5; 9 bases fit TRBD2. CDR3 length: 16 amino acids. The V gene's germline CDR1 is MDHEN and CDR2 SYDVKM. The V and J ends lost 5 bases and 5 bases, in that order; junction bases with no gene match: 12. Here the CDR3 reads CASSAQLAGLRETQYF. CDR3 nucleotide sequence: TGTGCCAGCAGTGCTCAACTAGCGGGTCTAAGGGAGACCCAGTACTTC.

This clonotype has more than one count but fewer than ten. J is TRBJ2-2 and V is TRBV11-2; no clear D gene. V shed 2 bases and J shed 5 bases, with 9 bases lying between them. CDR3 length: 14 amino acids. CDR1 and CDR2 (germline): SGHAT, FQNNGV. This CDR3 reads CASSLTSATGELFF. For the CDR3, the DNA is TGTGCCAGCAGCTTAACCTCAGCGACCGGGGAGCTGTTTTTT.

The chain employs TRBV25-1 and TRBJ2-7; a weak D match, TRBD2 (5 bases). The CDR3 contains 13 residues. Germline V gives CDR1 MGHDK, CDR2 SYGVNS. The DNA for the CDR3 is TGTCCCACCCTGGGAGCGGCGATGGGAGAGCAGTACTTC. It specifies CPTLGAAMGEQYF.

In DNA form, the CDR3 reads TGTGCCAGCAGGGGACGGGACAGGGGGGCAGGAGCTTTCTTT. This translates into CASRGRDRGAGAFF. The J gene is TRBJ1-1, the V gene TRBV5-4; 11 bases fit TRBD1. The V segment lost 5 bases and the J segment 10 bases; nucleotides outside the gene matches: 10. Per the germline V gene, CDR1 is SGHNT and CDR2 is YYREEE (reference sequence). The CDR3 consists of 14 residues.

Concerning this clonotype: Possible read error: a much larger clone is one base away. The chain has TRBV2 and TRBJ1-5; 9 bases line up with TRBD1. CDR3 length equals 16 residues. Germline CDR1 reads SNHLY; CDR2 reads FYNNEI. The junction had 8 bases not matched to a gene; V was cut back by 1 base and J by 7 bases. CDR3 sequence (DNA): TGTGCCAGCAGTGAAGGGGACAGGGCCCTTCAGCAGCCCCAGCATTTT. Translating it yields CASSEGDRALQQPQHF.

This clonotype was observed at least ten times. The chain joins TRBV7-9 to TRBJ2-4; D is unclear. V lost 6 bases and J 10 bases, leaving 19 bases between the germline ends. Looked up from germline, CDR1 is SEHNR and CDR2 is FQNEAQ (reference sequence). There are 14 residues in the CDR3. CDR3 sequence reads: CASRNMSSSSIQYF. Written as DNA, the CDR3 is TGTGCCAGCAGGAATATGAGCAGCTCGTCGATTCAGTACTTC.

This chain connects TRBV20-1 to TRBJ2-7; 7 nucleotides agree with TRBD1. After removal of 6 bases from V and 1 base from J, the junction contained 12 bases not matched to a gene. The CDR3 is 15 amino acids. Germline CDR1 reads DFQATT; CDR2 reads SNEGSKA (reference sequence). The CDR3 reads CSAQPWTGWSYEQYF. The CDR3 nucleotides are TGCAGTGCGCAACCTTGGACAGGATGGTCCTACGAGCAGTACTTC.

This clonotype was picked up many times. The gene calls are TRBV28 and TRBJ1-1, with 9 positions matching TRBD1. CDR1 and CDR2 (germline): MDHEN, SYDVKM. Trimming removed 6 bases from V and 11 bases from J; junction bases left unmatched: 13. This CDR3 region has 14 residues. The CDR3: CASRESGTGRGAFF. CDR3 DNA sequence: TGTGCCAGCAGAGAATCCGGGACAGGGCGTGGGGCTTTCTTT.

The sample holds a few counts of this clonotype. The chain carries TRBV4-1 and TRBJ1-4, with D perhaps TRBD1 (5 bases). The CDR3 covers 14 residues. CDR1 is MGHRA, CDR2 YSYEKL, per germline. Deletions cut 1 base from V and 10 bases from J, with 13 bases between. The CDR3 DNA follows: TGCGCCAGCAGCCAAGTGAGCCGGGGCGGAAAACTGTTTTTT. Protein: CASSQVSRGGKLFF.

Turning to this clonotype: A much larger clone lies one base from this, so it may be a read error. V usage is TRBV27 and J usage is TRBJ2-7; the match to TRBD2 covers 9 bases. The germline gives CDR1 MNHEY, CDR2 SMNVEV (reference sequence). Trimming took 10 bases from V and 6 from J; bases not matched to a gene: 13. This CDR3 is 14 amino acids long. The CDR3: CANLGSGRKGEQYF. The CDR3, as DNA: TGTGCCAACCTTGGGAGCGGGAGGAAAGGCGAGCAGTACTTC.